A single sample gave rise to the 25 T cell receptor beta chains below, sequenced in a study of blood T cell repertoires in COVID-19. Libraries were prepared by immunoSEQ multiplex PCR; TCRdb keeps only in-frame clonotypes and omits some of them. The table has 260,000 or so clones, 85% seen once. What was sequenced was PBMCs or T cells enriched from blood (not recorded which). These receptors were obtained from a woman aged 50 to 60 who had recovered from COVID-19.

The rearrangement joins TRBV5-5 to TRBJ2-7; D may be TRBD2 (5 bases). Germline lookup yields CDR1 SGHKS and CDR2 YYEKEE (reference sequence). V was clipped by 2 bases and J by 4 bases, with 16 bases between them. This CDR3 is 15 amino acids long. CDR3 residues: CASSLVSGRTYEQYF. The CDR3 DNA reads TGTGCCAGCAGCTTAGTGAGCGGTAGGACTTACGAGCAGTACTTC.

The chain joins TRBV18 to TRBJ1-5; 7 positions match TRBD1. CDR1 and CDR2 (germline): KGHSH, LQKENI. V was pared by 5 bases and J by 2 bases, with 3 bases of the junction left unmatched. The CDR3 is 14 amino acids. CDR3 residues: CASSSQGGNQPQHF. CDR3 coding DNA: TGTGCCAGCTCATCGCAGGGGGGCAATCAGCCCCAGCATTTT.

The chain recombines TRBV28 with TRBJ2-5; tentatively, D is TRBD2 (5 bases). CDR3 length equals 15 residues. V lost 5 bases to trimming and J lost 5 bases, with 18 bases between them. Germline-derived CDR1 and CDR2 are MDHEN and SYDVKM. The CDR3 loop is CASSLSPTRGETQYF. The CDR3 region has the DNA TGTGCCAGCAGTCTATCACCGACCAGAGGGGAGACCCAGTACTTC.

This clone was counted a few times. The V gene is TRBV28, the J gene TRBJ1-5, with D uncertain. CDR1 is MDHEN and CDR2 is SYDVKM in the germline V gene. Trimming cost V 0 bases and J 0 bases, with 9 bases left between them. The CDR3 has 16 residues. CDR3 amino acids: CASSLWQVYSNQPQHF. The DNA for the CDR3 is TGTGCCAGCAGTTTATGGCAGGTTTATAGCAATCAGCCCCAGCATTTT.

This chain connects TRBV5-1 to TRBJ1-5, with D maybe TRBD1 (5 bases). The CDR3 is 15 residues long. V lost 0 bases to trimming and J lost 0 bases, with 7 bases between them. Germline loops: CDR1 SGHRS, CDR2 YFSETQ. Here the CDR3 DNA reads TGCGCCAGCAGCTTGGAGGGACTTAGCAATCAGCCCCAGCATTTT. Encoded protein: CASSLEGLSNQPQHF. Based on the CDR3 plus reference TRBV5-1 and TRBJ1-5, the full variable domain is KAGVTQTPRYLIKTRGQQVTLSCSPISGHRSVSWYQQTPGQGLQFLFEYFSETQRNKGNFPGRFSGRQFSNSRSEMNVSTLELGDSALYLCASSLEGLSNQPQHFGDGTRLSIL.

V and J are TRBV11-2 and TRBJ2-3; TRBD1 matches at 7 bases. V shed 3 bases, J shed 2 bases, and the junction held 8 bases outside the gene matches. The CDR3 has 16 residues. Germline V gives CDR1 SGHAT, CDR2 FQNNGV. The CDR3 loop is CASSFPQGTFTDTQYF. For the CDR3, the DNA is TGTGCCAGCAGCTTCCCACAGGGGACCTTCACAGATACGCAGTATTTT.

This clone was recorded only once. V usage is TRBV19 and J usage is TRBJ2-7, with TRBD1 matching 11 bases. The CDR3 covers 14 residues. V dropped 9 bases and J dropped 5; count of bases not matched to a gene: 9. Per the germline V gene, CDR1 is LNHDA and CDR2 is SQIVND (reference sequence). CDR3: CASGRTGGPDEQYF. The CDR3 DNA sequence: TGTGCCAGCGGTAGGACAGGGGGCCCGGACGAGCAGTACTTC.

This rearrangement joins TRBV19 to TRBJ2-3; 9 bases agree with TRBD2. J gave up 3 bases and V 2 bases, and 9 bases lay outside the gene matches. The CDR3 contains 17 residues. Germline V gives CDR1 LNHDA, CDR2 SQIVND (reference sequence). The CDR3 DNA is TGTGCCAGTAGTATAACTTTTAGCGGGAGAGGGACAGATACGCAGTATTTT. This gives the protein CASSITFSGRGTDTQYF.

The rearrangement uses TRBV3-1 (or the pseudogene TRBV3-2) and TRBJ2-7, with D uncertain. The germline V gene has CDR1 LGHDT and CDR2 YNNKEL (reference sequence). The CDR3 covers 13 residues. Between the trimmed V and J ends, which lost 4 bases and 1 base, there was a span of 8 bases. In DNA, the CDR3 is TGTGCCAGCAGCCGAGTGAAGTCCTACGAGCAGTACTTC. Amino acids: CASSRVKSYEQYF.

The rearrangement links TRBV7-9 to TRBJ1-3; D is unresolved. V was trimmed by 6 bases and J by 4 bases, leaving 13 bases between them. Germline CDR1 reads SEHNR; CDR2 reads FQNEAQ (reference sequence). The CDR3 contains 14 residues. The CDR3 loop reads CASSLDLEGNTIYF. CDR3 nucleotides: TGTGCCAGCAGTCTTGATCTAGAAGGAAACACCATATATTTT.

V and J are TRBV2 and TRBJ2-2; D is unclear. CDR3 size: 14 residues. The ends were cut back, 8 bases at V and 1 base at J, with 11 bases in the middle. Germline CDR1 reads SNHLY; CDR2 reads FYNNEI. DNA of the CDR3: TGTGCCAGCCTTTGGGCAGGGAACACCGGGGAGCTGTTTTTT. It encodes CASLWAGNTGELFF.

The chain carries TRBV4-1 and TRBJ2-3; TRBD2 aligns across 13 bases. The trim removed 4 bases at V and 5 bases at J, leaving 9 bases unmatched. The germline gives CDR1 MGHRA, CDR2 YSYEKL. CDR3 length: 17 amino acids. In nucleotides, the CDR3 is TGCGCCAGCAGCCCCGGACTAGCGGGGGTGGTGGTAGATACGCAGTATTTT. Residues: CASSPGLAGVVVDTQYF.

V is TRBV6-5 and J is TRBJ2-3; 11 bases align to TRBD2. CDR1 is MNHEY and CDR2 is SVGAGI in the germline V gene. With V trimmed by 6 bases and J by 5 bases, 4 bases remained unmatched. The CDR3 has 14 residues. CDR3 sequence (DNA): TGTGCCAGCAGCCGAGGGACTAGCGGAGATACGCAGTATTTT. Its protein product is CASSRGTSGDTQYF.

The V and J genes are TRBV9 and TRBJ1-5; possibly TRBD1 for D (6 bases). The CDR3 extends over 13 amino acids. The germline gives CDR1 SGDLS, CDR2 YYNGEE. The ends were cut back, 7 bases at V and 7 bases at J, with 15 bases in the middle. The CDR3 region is CASSKGGVQPQHF. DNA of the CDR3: TGTGCCAGCTCAAAAGGGGGGGTCCAGCCCCAGCATTTT.

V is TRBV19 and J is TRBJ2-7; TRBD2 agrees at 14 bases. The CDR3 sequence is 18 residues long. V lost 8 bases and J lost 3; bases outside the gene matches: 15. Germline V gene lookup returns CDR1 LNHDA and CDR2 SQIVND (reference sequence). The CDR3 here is CASRPTPSGTSGSYEQYF. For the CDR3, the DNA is TGTGCCAGTCGCCCGACTCCCTCCGGGACTAGCGGGAGCTACGAGCAGTACTTC.

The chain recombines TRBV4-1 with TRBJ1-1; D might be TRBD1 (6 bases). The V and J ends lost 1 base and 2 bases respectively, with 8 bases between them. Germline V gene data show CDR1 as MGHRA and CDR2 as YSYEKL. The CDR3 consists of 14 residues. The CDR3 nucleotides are TGCGCCAGCAGCCAAGCGACAGGAAACACTGAAGCTTTCTTT. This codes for CASSQATGNTEAFF.

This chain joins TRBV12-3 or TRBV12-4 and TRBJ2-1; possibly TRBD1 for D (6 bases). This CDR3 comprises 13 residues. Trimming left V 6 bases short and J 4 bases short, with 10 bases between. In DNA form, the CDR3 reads TGTGCCAGCAGAAGACAGGAGTACAATGAGCAGTTCTTC. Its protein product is CASRRQEYNEQFF.

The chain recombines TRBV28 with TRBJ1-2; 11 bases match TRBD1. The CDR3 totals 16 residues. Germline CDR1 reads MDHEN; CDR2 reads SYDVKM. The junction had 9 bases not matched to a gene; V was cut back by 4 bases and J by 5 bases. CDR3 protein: CASSSSGTGGLYGYTF. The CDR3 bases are TGTGCCAGCAGTTCATCGGGGACAGGGGGACTGTATGGCTACACCTTC.

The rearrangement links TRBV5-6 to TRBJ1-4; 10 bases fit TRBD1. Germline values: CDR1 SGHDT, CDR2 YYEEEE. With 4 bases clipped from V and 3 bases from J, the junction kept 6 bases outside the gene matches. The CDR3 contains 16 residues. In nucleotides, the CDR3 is TGTGCCAGCAGCCTAACTGGACAGGGGGCTAATGAAAAACTGTTTTTT. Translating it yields CASSLTGQGANEKLFF.

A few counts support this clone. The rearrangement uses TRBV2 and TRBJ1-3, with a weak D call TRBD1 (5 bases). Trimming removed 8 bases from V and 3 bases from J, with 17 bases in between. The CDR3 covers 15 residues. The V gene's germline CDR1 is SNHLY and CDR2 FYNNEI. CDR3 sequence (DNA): TGTGCCAGCGGGTTGGGGGGAGCCCTTGGAAACACCATATATTTT. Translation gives CASGLGGALGNTIYF.

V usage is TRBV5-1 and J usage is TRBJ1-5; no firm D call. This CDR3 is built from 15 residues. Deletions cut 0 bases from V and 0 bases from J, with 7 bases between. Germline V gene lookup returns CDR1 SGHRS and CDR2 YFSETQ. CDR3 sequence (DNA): TGCGCCAGCAGCTTGGGACTCGATAGCAATCAGCCCCAGCATTTT. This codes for CASSLGLDSNQPQHF.

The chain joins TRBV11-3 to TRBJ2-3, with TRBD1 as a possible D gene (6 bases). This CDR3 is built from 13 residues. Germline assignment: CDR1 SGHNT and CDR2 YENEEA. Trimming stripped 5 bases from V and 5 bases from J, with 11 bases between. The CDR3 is CASSPPRGDTQYF. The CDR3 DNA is TGTGCCAGCAGCCCACCCAGGGGAGATACGCAGTATTTT.

CDR3 region: CASSQELFDRDSYGYTF. The CDR3, as DNA: TGCGCCAGCAGCCAAGAACTGTTCGACCGGGACAGCTATGGCTACACCTTC. The chain employs TRBV4-3 and TRBJ1-2; TRBD1 matches 7 bases. V was clipped by 0 bases and J by 4 bases; unmatched bases: 11. The CDR3 sequence is 17 residues long. Germline-derived CDR1 and CDR2 are LGHNA and YSLEER.

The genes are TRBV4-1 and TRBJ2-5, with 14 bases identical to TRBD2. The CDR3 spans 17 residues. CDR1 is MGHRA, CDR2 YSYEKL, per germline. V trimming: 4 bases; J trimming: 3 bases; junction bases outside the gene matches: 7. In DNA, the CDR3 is TGCGCCAGCAGCCCAGGTACGGGACTAGCGGGAGAAGAGACCCAGTACTTC. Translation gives CASSPGTGLAGEETQYF.

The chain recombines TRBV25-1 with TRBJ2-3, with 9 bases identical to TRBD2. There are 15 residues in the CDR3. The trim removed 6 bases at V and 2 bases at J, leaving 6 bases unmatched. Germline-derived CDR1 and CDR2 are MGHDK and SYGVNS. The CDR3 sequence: CASRTSGLSTDTQYF. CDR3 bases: TGTGCCAGCAGGACTAGCGGCCTTTCCACAGATACGCAGTATTTT.